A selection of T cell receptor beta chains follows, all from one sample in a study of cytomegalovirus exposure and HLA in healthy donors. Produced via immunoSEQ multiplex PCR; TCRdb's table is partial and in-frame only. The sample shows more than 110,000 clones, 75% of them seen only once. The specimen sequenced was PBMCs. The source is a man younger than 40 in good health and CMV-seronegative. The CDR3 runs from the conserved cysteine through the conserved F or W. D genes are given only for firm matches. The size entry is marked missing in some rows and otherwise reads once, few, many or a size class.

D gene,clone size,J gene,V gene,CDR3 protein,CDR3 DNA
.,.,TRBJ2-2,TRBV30,CAWSVLGGGELFF,TGTGCCTGGAGTGTGCTCGGGGGCGGGGAGCTGTTTTTT
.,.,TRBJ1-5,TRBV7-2,CASSAGTRENQPQHF,TGTGCCAGCAGCGCCGGGACAAGGGAAAATCAGCCCCAGCATTTT
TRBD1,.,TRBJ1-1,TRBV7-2,CASSVNRGDTEAFF,TGTGCCAGCAGCGTCAACAGGGGGGACACTGAAGCTTTCTTT
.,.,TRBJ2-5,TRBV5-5,CASSLGRTPREETQYF,TGTGCCAGCAGCTTAGGACGGACACCTAGAGAGGAGACCCAGTACTTC
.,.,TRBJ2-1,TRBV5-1,CASILEPSSYNEQFF,TGCGCCAGCATCCTAGAACCCAGCTCCTACAATGAGCAGTTCTTC
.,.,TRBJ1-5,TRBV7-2,CASSLPPSQPQHF,TGTGCCAGCAGCCTCCCCCCCAGTCAGCCCCAGCATTTT
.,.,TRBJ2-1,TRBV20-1,CSANQGNEQFF,TGCAGTGCTAACCAGGGGAATGAGCAGTTCTTC
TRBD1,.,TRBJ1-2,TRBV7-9,CASSPWTGSGYTF,TGTGCCAGCAGCCCATGGACAGGGTCTGGCTACACCTTC
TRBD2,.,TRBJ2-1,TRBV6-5,CASRSKSGVYNEQFF,TGTGCCAGCAGAAGTAAAAGCGGGGTTTACAATGAGCAGTTCTTC
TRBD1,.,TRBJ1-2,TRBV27,CASSLSEGQGTGYTF,TGTGCCAGCAGTTTATCGGAAGGACAGGGTACTGGCTACACCTTC
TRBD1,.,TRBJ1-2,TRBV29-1,CSAGTGSTYGYTF,TGCAGCGCTGGGACAGGTAGCACCTATGGCTACACCTTC
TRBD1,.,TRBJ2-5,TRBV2,CARIVRDRGQETQYF,TGTGCCAGAATAGTCCGGGACAGGGGTCAAGAGACCCAGTACTTC
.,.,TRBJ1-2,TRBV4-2,CASSPPEGWGGYTF,TGTGCCAGCAGCCCACCGGAGGGGTGGGGTGGCTACACCTTC
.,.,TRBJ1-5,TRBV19,CASSIGTLYSNQPQHF,TGTGCCAGTAGTATCGGGACATTGTATAGCAATCAGCCCCAGCATTTT
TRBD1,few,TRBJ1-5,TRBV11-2,CASSPGTGRYSNQPQHF,TGTGCCAGCAGCCCCGGGACAGGGAGGTATAGCAATCAGCCCCAGCATTTT
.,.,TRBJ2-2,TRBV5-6,CATSMARGTGELFF,TGTGCCACGTCGATGGCCCGCGGCACCGGGGAGCTGTTTTTT
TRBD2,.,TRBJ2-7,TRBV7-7,CASSFHTSGLYEQYF,TGTGCCAGCAGCTTCCACACTAGCGGGTTATACGAGCAGTACTTC
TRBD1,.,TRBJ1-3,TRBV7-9,CASSFLQGAEDTIYF,TGTGCCAGCAGCTTCCTACAGGGGGCGGAAGACACCATATATTTT
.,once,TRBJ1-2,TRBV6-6,CASSKGWTDGYTF,TGCGCCAGCAGCAAAGGTTGGACAGATGGCTACACCTTC
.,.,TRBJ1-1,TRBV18,CASSPPDNRGAFF,TGTGCCAGCTCACCACCGGATAACCGCGGAGCTTTCTTT
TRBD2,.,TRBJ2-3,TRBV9,CASSVGGSGGGRDTQYF,TGTGCCAGCAGCGTAGGTGGTAGCGGGGGGGGTAGAGATACGCAGTATTTT
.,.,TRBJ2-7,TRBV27,CASSPRGDGSEQYF,TGTGCCAGCAGCCCCAGGGGCGATGGGAGCGAGCAGTACTTC
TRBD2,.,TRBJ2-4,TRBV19,CASSGPSGRSNIQYF,TGTGCCAGTAGTGGACCTAGCGGGAGAAGTAACATTCAGTACTTC
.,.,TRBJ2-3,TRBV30,CALEVVRTTDTQYF,TGTGCCCTGGAGGTGGTCAGAACCACAGATACGCAGTATTTT
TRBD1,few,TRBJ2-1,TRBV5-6,CASSLGRGNNEQFF,TGTGCCAGCAGCTTGGGCAGGGGGAACAATGAGCAGTTCTTC
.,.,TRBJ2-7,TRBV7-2,CASSLTNSYEQYF,TGTGCCAGCAGCTTAACAAACTCCTACGAGCAGTACTTC
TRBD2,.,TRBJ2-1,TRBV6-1,CASSEWAGGRNEQFF,TGTGCCAGCAGTGAATGGGCGGGGGGCCGAAATGAGCAGTTCTTC